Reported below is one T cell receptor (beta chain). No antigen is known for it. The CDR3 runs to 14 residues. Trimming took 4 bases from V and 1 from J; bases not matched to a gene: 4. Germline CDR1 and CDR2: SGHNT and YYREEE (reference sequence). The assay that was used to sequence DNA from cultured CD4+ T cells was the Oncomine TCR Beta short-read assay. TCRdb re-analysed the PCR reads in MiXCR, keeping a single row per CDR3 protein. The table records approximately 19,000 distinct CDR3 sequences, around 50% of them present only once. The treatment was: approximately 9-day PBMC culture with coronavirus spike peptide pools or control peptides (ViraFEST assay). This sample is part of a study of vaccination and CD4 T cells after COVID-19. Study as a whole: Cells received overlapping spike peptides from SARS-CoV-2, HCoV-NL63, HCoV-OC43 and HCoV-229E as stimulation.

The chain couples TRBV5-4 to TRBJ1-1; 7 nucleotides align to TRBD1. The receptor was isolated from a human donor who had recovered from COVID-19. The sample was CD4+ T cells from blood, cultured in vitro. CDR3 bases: TGTGCCAGCAGCCCGGGACAGCCGAACACTGAAGCTTTCTTT. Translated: CASSPGQPNTEAFF.